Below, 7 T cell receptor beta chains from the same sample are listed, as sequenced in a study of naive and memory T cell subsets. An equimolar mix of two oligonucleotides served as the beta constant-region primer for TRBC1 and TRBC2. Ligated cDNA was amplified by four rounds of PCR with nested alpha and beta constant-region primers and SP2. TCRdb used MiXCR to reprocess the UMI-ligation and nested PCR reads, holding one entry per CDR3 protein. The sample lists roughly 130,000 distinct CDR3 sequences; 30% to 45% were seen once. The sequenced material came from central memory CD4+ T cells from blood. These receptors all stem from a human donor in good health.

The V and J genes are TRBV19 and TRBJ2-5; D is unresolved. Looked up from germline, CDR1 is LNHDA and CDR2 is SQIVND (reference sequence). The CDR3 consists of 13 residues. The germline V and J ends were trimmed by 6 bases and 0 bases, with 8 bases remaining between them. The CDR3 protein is CASSPGNQETQYF. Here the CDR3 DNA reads TGTGCCAGTAGCCCCGGCAACCAAGAGACCCAGTACTTC.

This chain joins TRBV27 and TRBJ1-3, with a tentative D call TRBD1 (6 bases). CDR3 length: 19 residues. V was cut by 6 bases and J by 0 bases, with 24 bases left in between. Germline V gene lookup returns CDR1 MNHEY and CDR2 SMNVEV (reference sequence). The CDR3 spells CASRGGYGDRSSSGNTIYF. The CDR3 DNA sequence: TGTGCCAGCAGGGGGGGCTATGGCGACAGGAGCAGCTCTGGAAACACCATATATTTT.

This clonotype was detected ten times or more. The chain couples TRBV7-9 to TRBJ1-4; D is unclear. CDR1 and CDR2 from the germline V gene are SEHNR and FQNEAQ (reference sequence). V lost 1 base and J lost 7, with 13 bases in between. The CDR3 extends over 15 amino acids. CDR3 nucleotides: TGTGCCAGCAGCTTAGGTCGTGGGCCCGGTGAAAAACTGTTTTTT. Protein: CASSLGRGPGEKLFF.

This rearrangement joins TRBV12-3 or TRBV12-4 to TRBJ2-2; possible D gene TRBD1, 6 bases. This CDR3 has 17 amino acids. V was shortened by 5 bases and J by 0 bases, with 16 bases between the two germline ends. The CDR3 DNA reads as TGTGCCAGCAGTCCCGCCGGGACACACTCGAACACCGGGGAGCTGTTTTTT. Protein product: CASSPAGTHSNTGELFF.

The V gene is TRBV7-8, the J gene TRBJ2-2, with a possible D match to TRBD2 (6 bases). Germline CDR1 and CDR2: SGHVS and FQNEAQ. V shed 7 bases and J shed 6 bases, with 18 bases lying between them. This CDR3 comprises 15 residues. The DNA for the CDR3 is TGTGCCAGCATATTAGCGGTGTTGGGGGCCGGGGAGCTGTTTTTT. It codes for CASILAVLGAGELFF. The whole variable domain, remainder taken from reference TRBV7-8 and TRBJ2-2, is GAGVSQSPRYKVAKRGQDVALRCDPISGHVSLFWYQQALGQGPEFLTYFQNEAQLDKSGLPSDRFFAERPEGSVSTLKIQRTQQEDSAVYLCASILAVLGAGELFFGEGSRLTVL.

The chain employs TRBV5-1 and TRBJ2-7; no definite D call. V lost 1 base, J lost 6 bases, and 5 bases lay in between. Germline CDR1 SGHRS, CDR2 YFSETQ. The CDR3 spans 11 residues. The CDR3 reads CASSLYSEQYF. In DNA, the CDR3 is TGCGCCAGCAGCTTGTATTCCGAGCAGTACTTC.

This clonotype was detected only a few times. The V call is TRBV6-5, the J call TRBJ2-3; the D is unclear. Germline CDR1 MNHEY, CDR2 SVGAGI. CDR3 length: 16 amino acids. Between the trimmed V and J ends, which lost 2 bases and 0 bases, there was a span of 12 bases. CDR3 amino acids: CASSYGRRPSTDTQYF. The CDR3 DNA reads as TGTGCCAGCAGTTACGGCCGGAGACCTAGCACAGATACGCAGTATTTT.